A selection of T cell receptor beta chains follows, all from one sample in a study of neurological immune-mediated disorders. TCRdb analysed the 5' RACE reads with MiXCR anew, one entry per CDR3 protein. This sample has about 46,000 distinct CDR3 sequences; under 2% occur once, and the top ten carry roughly 2.1%. Sequenced sample: PBMCs. These receptor sequences come from a woman in her 40s with multiple sclerosis. Both conserved end residues are part of each CDR3. The order of the fields is D gene, V gene, clone size, J gene, CDR3 protein, CDR3 DNA. The D gene is left open where the match is weak. Clone sizes are given selectively: once, few, many, or a class where the clone is expanded.

-	TRBV20-1	many	TRBJ1-1	CSARIGISMNTEAFF	TGCAGTGCTCGGATCGGCATTTCGATGAACACTGAAGCTTTCTTT
TRBD1	TRBV6-5	many	TRBJ1-5	CASSRDRHQPQHF	TGTGCCAGCAGCCGGGACAGACATCAGCCCCAGCATTTT
-	TRBV12-3/TRBV12-4	many	TRBJ2-2	CASSLSLGRANTGELFF	TGTGCCAGCAGTTTAAGTTTGGGCAGGGCAAACACCGGGGAGCTGTTTTTT
TRBD2	TRBV7-8	few	TRBJ2-1	CASSLEGLAGGEQFF	TGTGCCAGCAGCTTAGAGGGACTAGCGGGTGGTGAGCAGTTCTTC
TRBD2	TRBV10-3	many	TRBJ2-3	CAAAFSGGYTDTQYF	TGTGCCGCCGCATTTAGCGGGGGGTACACAGATACGCAGTATTTT
-	TRBV7-9	many	TRBJ1-2	CASSSGRSVYGYTF	TGTGCCAGCAGCTCAGGGAGGTCGGTCTATGGCTACACCTTC
TRBD1	TRBV12-3/TRBV12-4	many	TRBJ1-5	CASTLRPGGEGQPQHF	TGTGCCAGCACTCTCCGGCCAGGGGGCGAGGGTCAGCCCCAGCATTTT
TRBD1	TRBV5-1	many	TRBJ1-1	CASSNRDRDLNTEAFF	TGCGCCAGCAGCAACCGGGACAGAGACTTGAACACTGAAGCTTTCTTT
-	TRBV6-6	many	TRBJ1-4	CASSYWGNEKLFF	TGTGCCAGCAGTTACTGGGGCAATGAAAAACTGTTTTTT
-	TRBV20-1	many	TRBJ1-5	CSARDTQRRGQPQHF	TGCAGTGCTAGAGACACTCAACGGAGGGGTCAGCCCCAGCATTTT
-	TRBV29-1	many	TRBJ2-7	CSVEGLTSYEQYF	TGCAGCGTTGAAGGCCTGACTTCCTACGAGCAGTACTTC
TRBD1	TRBV11-1	many	TRBJ2-3	CASSSRTGYSTDTQYF	TGTGCCAGCAGCTCGAGGACAGGGTATAGCACAGATACGCAGTATTTT
TRBD1	TRBV5-1	many	TRBJ1-2	CASSLAGQGSGYTF	TGCGCCAGCAGCTTGGCTGGACAGGGATCCGGCTACACCTTC
-	TRBV6-2/TRBV6-3	many	TRBJ2-1	CASAGQFIYNEQFF	TGTGCCAGCGCAGGACAGTTTATCTACAATGAGCAGTTCTTC
TRBD1	TRBV29-1	many	TRBJ1-2	CSVSSGQGLYGYTF	TGCAGCGTTTCCTCGGGACAGGGACTCTATGGCTACACCTTC
-	TRBV7-2	many	TRBJ1-5	CASSSWGESGNQPQHF	TGTGCCAGCAGCTCCTGGGGAGAGTCTGGCAATCAGCCCCAGCATTTT
TRBD2	TRBV7-7	-	TRBJ2-1	CASSYTSGGTTEQFF	TGTGCCAGCAGCTACACTAGCGGGGGTACAACAGAGCAGTTCTTC
TRBD2	TRBV12-3/TRBV12-4	many	TRBJ2-3	CASSFSGGADTQYF	TGTGCCAGCAGTTTTAGCGGGGGGGCAGATACGCAGTATTTT
TRBD2	TRBV5-5	many	TRBJ2-2	CASSLEGGGFTGELFF	TGTGCCAGCAGCTTGGAGGGCGGGGGTTTCACCGGGGAGCTGTTTTTT
-	TRBV9	many	TRBJ2-1	CASSASSGARYNEQFF	TGTGCCAGCAGCGCGTCCTCGGGGGCCCGATACAATGAGCAGTTCTTC
-	TRBV5-1	many	TRBJ1-2	CASSLPGGLRGYGYTF	TGCGCCAGCAGCCTCCCCGGTGGGCTCCGCGGCTATGGCTACACCTTC
-	TRBV20-1	many	TRBJ2-5	CSARDSETGPETQYF	TGCAGTGCTAGAGATTCCGAGACAGGCCCAGAGACCCAGTACTTC
-	TRBV24-1	many	TRBJ1-5	CATGGGGENQPQHF	TGTGCCACCGGAGGGGGAGGGGAGAATCAGCCCCAGCATTTT
TRBD1	TRBV20-1	many	TRBJ2-7	CSASPIPGQGAYEQYF	TGCAGTGCTAGCCCCATCCCGGGACAGGGGGCCTACGAGCAGTACTTC
TRBD1	TRBV5-1	many	TRBJ2-4	CASSLPRDRGLDIQYF	TGCGCCAGCAGCTTACCCCGGGACAGGGGGCTGGACATTCAGTACTTC
-	TRBV20-1	many	TRBJ1-1	CSALRDSPTEAFF	TGCAGTGCACTCCGGGACTCACCCACTGAAGCTTTCTTT
TRBD1	TRBV9	many	TRBJ1-2	CASKGAYGYTF	TGTGCCAGCAAGGGGGCTTATGGCTACACCTTC
-	TRBV14	many	TRBJ2-3	CASSLDSGDTQYF	TGTGCCAGCAGCCTCGACAGCGGAGATACGCAGTATTTT
-	TRBV6-6	many	TRBJ2-7	CASSPAYEQYF	TGTGCCAGCAGTCCAGCCTACGAGCAGTACTTC
-	TRBV20-1	many	TRBJ2-7	CSAASGSSYEQYF	TGCAGTGCCGCGTCTGGCAGCTCCTACGAGCAGTACTTC
-	TRBV3-1	many	TRBJ1-2	CASSSMDGYSTF	TGTGCCAGCAGCTCGATGGACGGATACTCCACCTTC
-	TRBV5-1	many	TRBJ2-6	CASSFGSSGANVLTF	TGCGCCAGCAGCTTTGGGAGCTCTGGGGCCAACGTCCTGACTTTC
-	TRBV20-1	many	TRBJ1-3	CSASTAPSSGNTIYF	TGCAGTGCTTCGACAGCTCCTAGCTCTGGAAACACCATATATTTT
-	TRBV20-1	many	TRBJ1-1	CSARDKGENTEAFF	TGCAGTGCTAGAGACAAGGGCGAGAACACTGAAGCTTTCTTT
-	TRBV28	many	TRBJ1-1	CASSFGDTEAFF	TGTGCCAGCAGTTTCGGAGACACTGAAGCTTTCTTT
-	TRBV5-1	many	TRBJ1-1	CASSATVGNTEAFF	TGCGCCAGCAGCGCGACGGTGGGGAACACTGAAGCTTTCTTT
TRBD1	TRBV25-1	many	TRBJ2-3	CASRLGQGTDTQYF	TGTGCCAGCAGGCTAGGACAGGGGACAGATACGCAGTATTTT
TRBD1	TRBV10-3	many	TRBJ2-1	CAISSTGYEQFF	TGTGCCATCAGCTCGACAGGGTATGAGCAGTTCTTC
-	TRBV7-2	many	TRBJ2-1	CASSNPGMGSPTF	TGTGCCAGCAGCAACCCTGGAATGGGTTCGCCAACTTTC
-	TRBV20-1	many	TRBJ1-1	CSAPSNPFRPNTEAFF	TGCAGTGCTCCTTCAAATCCCTTTCGGCCTAACACTGAAGCTTTCTTT
-	TRBV5-1	many	TRBJ1-1	CASSFTPTNTEAFF	TGCGCCAGCAGCTTCACACCTACGAACACTGAAGCTTTCTTT
-	TRBV9	many	TRBJ1-1	CASSAGSTEAFF	TGTGCCAGCTCTGCGGGGAGTACTGAAGCTTTCTTT
-	TRBV5-1	-	TRBJ1-1	CASSSYVLVNTEAFF	TGCGCCAGCAGCTCCTACGTACTGGTGAACACTGAAGCTTTCTTT
TRBD2	TRBV29-1	many	TRBJ2-7	CSATLSGGRYEQYF	TGCAGCGCTACTCTTAGCGGGGGAAGGTACGAGCAGTACTTC
TRBD1	TRBV20-1	many	TRBJ1-2	CSAAQGHGGYTF	TGCAGTGCTGCACAGGGGCATGGTGGCTACACCTTC
-	TRBV20-1	few	TRBJ2-1	CSAILSSGGDEQFF	TGCAGTGCCATCCTTTCCTCAGGGGGGGATGAGCAGTTCTTC
-	TRBV5-1	many	TRBJ2-3	CASSLAATDTQYF	TGCGCCAGCAGCTTGGCGGCGACGGATACGCAGTATTTT
-	TRBV20-1	many	TRBJ2-5	CSARPQETQYF	TGCAGTGCTAGACCCCAAGAGACCCAGTACTTC
-	TRBV20-1	many	TRBJ1-2	CGCLSRDPYGYTF	TGCGGATGCCTCTCCAGGGACCCCTATGGCTACACCTTC
TRBD1	TRBV6-6	few	TRBJ1-1	CASSFTGGTEAFF	TGTGCCAGCAGTTTTACAGGGGGTACTGAAGCTTTCTTT
-	TRBV4-1	-	TRBJ2-4	CASSQEPGGFAKNIQYF	TGCGCCAGCAGCCAAGAACCCGGAGGGTTTGCCAAAAACATTCAGTACTTC
-	TRBV29-1	many	TRBJ2-3	CSGVRDSTDTQYF	TGCAGCGGGGTCCGGGACAGCACAGATACGCAGTATTTT
-	TRBV29-1	many	TRBJ2-7	CSVEVDSYEQYF	TGCAGCGTTGAAGTGGACAGCTACGAGCAGTACTTC
-	TRBV27	many	TRBJ2-7	CASSLSPAGSYEQYF	TGTGCCAGCAGTTTATCTCCTGCGGGGTCCTACGAGCAGTACTTC
-	TRBV5-1	many	TRBJ2-3	CASSLVAATDTQYF	TGCGCCAGCAGCTTGGTGGCAGCCACAGATACGCAGTATTTT
TRBD2	TRBV29-1	many	TRBJ2-4	CSLSAGDIQYF	TGCAGCCTCTCGGCGGGGGACATTCAGTACTTC
TRBD1	TRBV7-9	many	TRBJ1-1	CASTGQEGPNTEAFF	TGTGCCAGCACCGGACAGGAAGGGCCGAACACTGAAGCTTTCTTT
-	TRBV2	many	TRBJ2-6	CASSQGYTGANVLTF	TGTGCCAGCAGCCAGGGTTACACTGGGGCCAACGTCCTGACTTTC
-	TRBV5-1	many	TRBJ1-2	CASTFLGGGGYTF	TGCGCCAGCACATTTCTCGGAGGAGGAGGCTACACCTTC
-	TRBV20-1	many	TRBJ1-1	CSAANGGYTEAFF	TGCAGTGCCGCCAATGGGGGGTACACTGAAGCTTTCTTT